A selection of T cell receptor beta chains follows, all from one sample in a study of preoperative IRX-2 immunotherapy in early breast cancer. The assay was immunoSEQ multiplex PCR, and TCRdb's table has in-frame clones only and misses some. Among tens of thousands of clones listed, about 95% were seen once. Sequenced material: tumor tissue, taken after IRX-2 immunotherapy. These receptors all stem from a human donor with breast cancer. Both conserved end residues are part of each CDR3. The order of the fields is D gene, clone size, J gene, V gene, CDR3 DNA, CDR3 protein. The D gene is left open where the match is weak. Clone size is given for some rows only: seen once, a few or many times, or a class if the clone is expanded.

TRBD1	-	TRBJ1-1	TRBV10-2	TGCGCCTCCCGGGACAGGGGAGAAGCTTTCTTT	CASRDRGEAFF
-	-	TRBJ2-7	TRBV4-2	TGTGCCAGCAGCCAAGATCGAGCGTCTACCTACGAGCAGTACTTC	CASSQDRASTYEQYF
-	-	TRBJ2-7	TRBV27	TGTGCCAGCAAGGGGGATTTGAGTGAGCAGTACTTC	CASKGDLSEQYF
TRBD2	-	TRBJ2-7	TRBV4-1	TGCGCCAGCAGCCAAGCTTGGACTAGCGGGACCGGCTACGAGCAGTACTTC	CASSQAWTSGTGYEQYF
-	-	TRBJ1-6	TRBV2	TGTGCCAGCAGAGTATCCACAGATCGGGGTTCACCCCTCCACTTT	CASRVSTDRGSPLHF
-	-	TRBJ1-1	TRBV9	TGTGCCAGCAGCGTAGCACAGTACACTGAAGCTTTCTTT	CASSVAQYTEAFF
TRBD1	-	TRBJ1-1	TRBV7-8	TGTGCCAGCAGCACTCACAGGGGGAACACTGAAGCTTTCTTT	CASSTHRGNTEAFF
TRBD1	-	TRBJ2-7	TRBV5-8	TGTGCCAGCAGCCCGGGGCCGGGACAGGGGTACGAGCAGTACTTC	CASSPGPGQGYEQYF
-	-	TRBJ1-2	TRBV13	TGTGCCAGCAGCTTAGAGACAGCCCATGGCTACACCTTC	CASSLETAHGYTF
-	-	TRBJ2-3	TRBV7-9	TGTGCCAGCAGCACTACTGATACGCAGTATTTT	CASSTTDTQYF
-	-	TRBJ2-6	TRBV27	TGTGCCAGCAGTACCCGACAGTTCTCTGGGGCCAACGTCCTGACTTTC	CASSTRQFSGANVLTF
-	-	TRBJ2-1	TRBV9	TGTGCCAGCAGCGTAGCGAGTACCCTTGGGAATGAGCAGTTCTTC	CASSVASTLGNEQFF
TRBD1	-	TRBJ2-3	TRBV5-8	TGTGCCAGCAGCTTGGCCACGACAGGGGGCCAAGATACGCAGTATTTT	CASSLATTGGQDTQYF
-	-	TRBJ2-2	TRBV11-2	TGTGCCAGCAGCTTAGGTGGCGGCAACACCGGGGAGCTGTTTTTT	CASSLGGGNTGELFF
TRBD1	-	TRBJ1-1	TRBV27	TGTGCCAGCAGTTTATTTAGGGGACAGGGGCGGGTTAACACTGAAGCTTTCTTT	CASSLFRGQGRVNTEAFF
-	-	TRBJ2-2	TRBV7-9	TGTGCCAGCAGCTCCGGGACTTACCTCACCGGGGAGCTGTTTTTT	CASSSGTYLTGELFF
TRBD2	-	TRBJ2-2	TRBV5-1	TGCGCCAGCAGTCCGTCTAGCGGAGCAAACACCGGGGAGCTGTTTTTT	CASSPSSGANTGELFF
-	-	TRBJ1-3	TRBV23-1	TGCGCCAGCAGTCAAGACACGGACTCTGGAAACACCATATATTTT	CASSQDTDSGNTIYF
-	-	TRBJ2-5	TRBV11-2	TGTGCCAGCAGCTTAGAGGTTTCAGGGGAGTACCAAGAGACCCAGTACTTC	CASSLEVSGEYQETQYF
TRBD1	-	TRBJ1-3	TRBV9	TGTGCCAGCAGCCCATCGGCTAGGACAGGCTCTGGAAACACCATATATTTT	CASSPSARTGSGNTIYF
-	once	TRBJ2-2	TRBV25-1	TGTGCCAGCAGAAATCCCGGGACGGGCCCCGGGGAGCTGTTTTTT	CASRNPGTGPGELFF
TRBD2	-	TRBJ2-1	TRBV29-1	TGCAGCGCTGGGGCGACAGCGGGAGTCACCAATGAGCAGTTCTTC	CSAGATAGVTNEQFF
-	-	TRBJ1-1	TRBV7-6	TGTGCCAGCAGCACCCAGGAGGGGAACACTGAAGCTTTCTTT	CASSTQEGNTEAFF
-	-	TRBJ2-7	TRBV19	TGTGCCAGTAGTATAGTCAGAAACTACGAGCAGTACTTC	CASSIVRNYEQYF
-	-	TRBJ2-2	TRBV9	TGTGCCAGCAGCCCCACCCGACTTCCCACCGGGGAGCTGTTTTTT	CASSPTRLPTGELFF
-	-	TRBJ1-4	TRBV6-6	TGTGCCAGCAGTTACGGCAGTCTGCAAACTAATGAAAAACTGTTTTTT	CASSYGSLQTNEKLFF
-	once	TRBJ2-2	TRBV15	TGTGCCACCAGCAGGGGGTCGGACACCGGGGAGCTGTTTTTT	CATSRGSDTGELFF
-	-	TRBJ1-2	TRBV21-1	TGTGCCAGCAGCAAGGGAGGGGACACCTATGGCTACACCTTC	CASSKGGDTYGYTF
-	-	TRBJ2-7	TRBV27	TGTGCCAGCAGTTTAGGGCAAATCTACGAGCAGTACTTC	CASSLGQIYEQYF
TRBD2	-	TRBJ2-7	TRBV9	TGTGCCAGCAGCCTCGGACTAGCGGGGATGATGGGCGAGCAGTACTTC	CASSLGLAGMMGEQYF
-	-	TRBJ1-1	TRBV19	TGTGCCAGTAGTATAGCAGGGTACACTGAAGCTTTCTTT	CASSIAGYTEAFF
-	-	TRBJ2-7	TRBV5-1	TGCGCCAGCAGCTTGCAGGGGGGCACCTACGAGCAGTACTTC	CASSLQGGTYEQYF
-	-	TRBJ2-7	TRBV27	TGTGCCAGCAGTTTAGGGAAAGGGAGGGGGGGCGAGCAGTACTTC	CASSLGKGRGGEQYF
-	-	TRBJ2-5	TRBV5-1	TGCGCCAGCAGCTCACGTCGGTACCAAGAGACCCAGTACTTC	CASSSRRYQETQYF
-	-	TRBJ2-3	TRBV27	TGTGCCAGCAGTCAACAGGGGGGGGACTTACGCACAGATACGCAGTATTTT	CASSQQGGDLRTDTQYF
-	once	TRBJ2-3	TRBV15	TGTGCCACCAGCAGAGTTAGCTTTCGGGCGTTGGGGAATACGCAGTATTTT	CATSRVSFRALGNTQYF
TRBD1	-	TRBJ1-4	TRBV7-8	TGTGCCAGCAGCTTTCAGAAGCCCGAAAGACAGGGAAGACCCAGAAAACTGTTTTTT	CASSFQKPERQGRPRKLFF
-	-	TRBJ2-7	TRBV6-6	TGTGCCAGCAGCGCCCCCAGGGTATCGAACTACGAGCAGTACTTC	CASSAPRVSNYEQYF
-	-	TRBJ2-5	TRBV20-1	TGCAGTGCTCCAGAGACCCAGTACTTC	CSAPETQYF
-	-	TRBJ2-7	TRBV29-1	TGCAGCGTTGGGGGGACCTCCTACGAGCAGTACTTC	CSVGGTSYEQYF
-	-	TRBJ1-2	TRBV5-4	TGTGCCAGCAGCTTGGTAGGGTCCGACAGAGCCAATGGCTACACCTTC	CASSLVGSDRANGYTF
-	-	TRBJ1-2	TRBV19	TGTGCCAGTAGTAACCCGAGAATCTATGGCTACACCTTC	CASSNPRIYGYTF
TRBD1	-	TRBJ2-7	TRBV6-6	TGTGCCAGCAGTTACTCGTCCCGGGACAGGCCGTACGAGCAGTACTTC	CASSYSSRDRPYEQYF
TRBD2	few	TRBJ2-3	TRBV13	TGTGCCAGCAGCTTTTTAAGGGAGGGGCCGGCCGTAGATACGCAGTATTTT	CASSFLREGPAVDTQYF
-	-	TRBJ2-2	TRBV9	TGTGCCAGCAGCGTAGGTTTAGTGAACACCGGGGAGCTGTTTTTT	CASSVGLVNTGELFF
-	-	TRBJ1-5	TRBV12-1	TGTGCCGACTTCGGGCGAGATCAGCCCCAGCATTTT	CADFGRDQPQHF
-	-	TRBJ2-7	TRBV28	TGTGCCAGCAGTTTACAACCGGGTGCCTACGAGCAGTACTTC	CASSLQPGAYEQYF
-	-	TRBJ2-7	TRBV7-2	TGTGCCAGCAGCCGGTGGGGGCAGTACTTC	CASSRWGQYF
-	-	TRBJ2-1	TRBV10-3	TGTGCCATCAGTGAGCCAAAACTAGGGGCAGTGCAGTTCTTC	CAISEPKLGAVQFF